This TCR beta chain was identified in a study of blood T cell repertoires in COVID-19 (TCRdb year 2020). Concerning the study at large: Collaborator samples came from the United States, Italy and Spain and covered acute and convalescent phases of COVID-19. HLA class I and class II types, where available, came from metadata supplied by the sample provider rather than from assay-based typing. The prospective study material was composed of cDNA or gDNA derived from T cells, B-cell-depleted T cells, or PBMCs. Subjects who had been exposed to COVID-19, were actively infected with it, or had recovered from it provided the deeply sampled blood TCRbeta repertoires that made up the dataset. The samples were drawn from two sources: the first 160 participants of the ongoing ImmuneRACE study, and 1,000 to 1,500 subjects contributed by 6 global collaborators. Sample metadata almost always included a de-identified subject ID, COVID-19 status, age in years and sex. The repertoires were made available in a free public database intended to serve as a resource for research on the immune response to SARS-CoV-2. The paper as a whole reports these results and caveats: Clinical and demographic metadata were provided uncurated, with the amount varying by source and participant.

Enrolling through a virtual design, the prospective study's participants ranged in age from roughly 18 to 90 years and lived across some 23 United States geographic areas. In the prospective study, cohorts were assigned on the basis of participant-reported clinical history obtained from a screening survey and a study questionnaire. Recovered participants in ImmuneRACE Cohort 3 were defined by two consecutive negative NP/OP PCR tests, clearance by a healthcare professional, or resolution of symptoms. In the prospective study, whole blood, serum and a nasopharyngeal or oropharyngeal swab were collected from each participant by mobile phlebotomists. Participants in the prospective study had the option to provide additional blood draws and questionnaires over an approximately 2-month period. Before DNA extraction, blood samples from the prospective study were shipped at room temperature or frozen.

The germline V gene provides CDR1 MNHEY and CDR2 SVGAGI. The V end loses 6 bases and the J end loses 5 bases, and a stretch of 14 bases separates them. Reading from cysteine to phenylalanine, the CDR3 counts 15 amino acids. Only CDR3 DNA remains: 45 bases, in frame from the first base. The immunoSEQ Assay, a bias-controlled multiplex PCR, was used to amplify TCRbeta CDR3 regions from genomic DNA. The paper's processing steps were these. The number of nucleated cells in each sample was estimated by amplification of reference gene primers within the assay. To quantify the absolute abundance of each unique TCRbeta CDR3 rearrangement, sequence reads were collapsed and filtered. Productive Simpson clonality was computed per sample as the square root of Simpson's diversity index over productive rearrangements. What TCRdb holds here is the immuneACCESS table cut down to in-frame rearrangements. Part of the clones is not present; checked against another copy, under half of the missing clones reflect an unresolved V gene, and the others are unexplained. The V and J calls and clone size come from that table; D and trimming were worked out from the DNA. The sample includes about 400,000 clones, with roughly 91% observed a single time. The top ten hold around 1.7% of the sample.

To note about this clone: This clone's antigen is unknown. Base qualities were left out, and no much larger clone turns up one base away.

This clonotype originated in a woman aged 30 to 39 who had recovered from COVID-19. The sample consisted of PBMCs or T cells enriched from blood (not recorded which). This chain is built from TRBV6-5 and TRBJ1-6; TRBD1 is a possible D gene, resting on 6 matching bases. The CDR3 protein is CASSPRTADNSPLHF. Read as DNA, the sequence is TGTGCCAGCAGCCCCCGGACAGCCGATAATTCACCCCTCCACTTT.